These T cell receptor beta chains were read from a single sample in a study of Ad26.COV2.S vaccination and SARS-CoV-2 variants. Using immunoSEQ multiplex PCR, the repertoire was profiled, and TCRdb retains in-frame clones only, with some absent. The table includes about 420,000 clones, around 89% detected once. This sample comprised peripheral blood, obtained in a trial of Ad26.COV2.S vaccine versus placebo. The receptor set was obtained from a person between 18 and 65 years old who received the Ad26.COV2.S COVID-19 vaccine or a placebo. Each CDR3 is given with its conserved first and last residue. The order of the fields is clone size, J gene, V gene, CDR3 protein. Rows may omit the clone size; those that give it use once, few, many or a size class.

>NA|TRBJ1-5|TRBV19
CASSLPGLGNQPQHF
>NA|TRBJ2-1|TRBV28
CASRNSGVANEQFF
>NA|TRBJ1-2|TRBV12-3/TRBV12-4
CASRPGGAYGYTF
>NA|TRBJ1-6|TRBV7-2
CASRGDPSNSPLHF
>NA|TRBJ1-1|TRBV12-3/TRBV12-4
CASSSRPNGAFF
>NA|TRBJ2-3|TRBV6-5
CASRRQGANTDTQYF
>NA|TRBJ1-6|TRBV28
CASTDASVNSYNSPLHF
>few|TRBJ2-7|TRBV28
CASSWTALDYEQYF
>few|TRBJ2-1|TRBV10-3
CATRGGGFSEQFF
>NA|TRBJ1-6|TRBV30
CAWSVTSTSPLHF
>NA|TRBJ2-2|TRBV9
CASSVGTGGAGELFF
>NA|TRBJ2-7|TRBV28
CASGDGGYEQYF
>NA|TRBJ2-7|TRBV4-1
CASSQSTGITYEQYF
>NA|TRBJ2-7|TRBV28
CASLPPGGVGYEQYF
>NA|TRBJ1-4|TRBV5-1
CASSLWGNTGGNEKLFF
>once|TRBJ1-4|TRBV24-1
CATSDPGQGSEKLFF
>NA|TRBJ1-6|TRBV7-9
CASSLGGGLESLHF